This TCR beta chain was profiled in a study of response to subunit inactivated influenza vaccine. Study findings and constraints: Every seasonal influenza vaccination brings in few new T cells, the authors suggested.

About this clonotype itself: Its antigen is not identified.

TCRdb ran MiXCR on the RT-PCR reads and lists one entry per CDR3 protein. The table lists approximately 520,000 distinct CDR3 sequences, around 25% of them singletons. This CDR3 comprises 16 residues. Per the germline V gene, CDR1 is SEHNR and CDR2 is FQNEAQ (reference sequence). V lost 5 bases to trimming and J lost 5 bases; unmatched junction nucleotides: 9. V usage is TRBV7-9 and J usage is TRBJ2-1, with 10 nucleotides matching TRBD1. This TCR was recovered from a man aged 50-60 years who received an inactivated influenza vaccine. Here the sequenced sample was CD4+ T cells sorted from PBMCs, taken more than 4 days after vaccination. The CDR3 bases are TGTGCCAGCAGCCCATGGACCGGGACAGGGGACAATGAGCAGTTCTTC. It codes for CASSPWTGTGDNEQFF.